This TCR beta chain was captured in a study of blood T cell repertoires in COVID-19. This clone was observed a single time. TCRdb keeps only in-frame clones here, not all; method: immunoSEQ multiplex PCR. The data hold roughly 290,000 clones, with approximately 83% observed a single time. The CDR3 length is 15 residues. V lost 3 bases and J lost 5, with 14 bases in between. CDR1 and CDR2 (germline): KGHSH, LQKENI. The TCR was taken from a woman in her 30s who had recovered from COVID-19. Sequences were obtained from PBMCs or T cells enriched from blood (not recorded which). The chain employs TRBV18 and TRBJ1-5; the D is unclear. CDR3 nucleotides: TGTGCCAGCTCACCCGCGAGGAACCGTGATCAGCCCCAGCATTTT. Protein sequence: CASSPARNRDQPQHF. The full variable domain, its missing parts supplied by reference TRBV18 and TRBJ1-5, is NAGVMQNPRHLVRRRGQEARLRCSPMKGHSHVYWYRQLPEEGLKFMVYLQKENIIDESGMPKERFSAEFPKEGPSILRIQQVVRGDSAAYFCASSPARNRDQPQHFGDGTRLSIL.